One T cell receptor beta chain is described in this entry. Splitting of each subset's genomic DNA was done evenly across several immunoSEQ plates. The method was immunoSEQ multiplex PCR; TCRdb's version includes in-frame clones alone and lacks a portion of them. The sample carries some 1,900,000 clones, about 94% recorded once. Cells designated naive CD8 were CD45RO-negative and were positively selected for CCR7, with terminally differentiated effector memory CD45RA+ cells excluded. This CDR3 has 16 amino acids. The germline V gene encodes CDR1 MNHNS and CDR2 SASEGT. V was pared by 2 bases and J by 2 bases, with 16 bases between. This sample is part of a study of shared clonotypes between healthy human individuals.

The rearrangement joins TRBV6-1 to TRBJ2-7; D may be TRBD1 (5 bases). Sequences were obtained from naive CD8+ T cells sorted from blood. This TCR derives from a man aged 18 to 29 in good health. CDR3 nucleotide sequence: TGTGCCAGCAGTGAACTTGGGGAAGGGGTTACCTACGAGCAGTACTTC. The encoded protein is CASSELGEGVTYEQYF.